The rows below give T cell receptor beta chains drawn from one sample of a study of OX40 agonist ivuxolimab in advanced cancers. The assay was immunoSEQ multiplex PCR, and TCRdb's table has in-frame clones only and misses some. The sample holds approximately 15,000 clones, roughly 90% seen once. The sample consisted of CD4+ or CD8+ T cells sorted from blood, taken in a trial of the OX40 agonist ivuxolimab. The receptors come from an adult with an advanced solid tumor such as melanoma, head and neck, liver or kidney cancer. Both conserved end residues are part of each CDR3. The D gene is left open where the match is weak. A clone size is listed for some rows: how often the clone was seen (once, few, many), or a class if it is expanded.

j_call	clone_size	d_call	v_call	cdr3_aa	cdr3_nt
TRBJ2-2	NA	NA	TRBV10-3	CAISSQGRAGELFF	TGTGCCATCAGTTCGCAGGGGAGGGCCGGGGAGCTGTTTTTT
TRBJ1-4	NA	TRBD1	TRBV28	CASSFSGTGGEYEKLFF	TGTGCCAGCAGTTTCTCCGGGACAGGGGGGGAGTATGAAAAACTGTTTTTT
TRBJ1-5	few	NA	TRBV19	CASSMGRAQNQPQHF	TGTGCCAGTAGTATGGGCAGGGCCCAAAATCAGCCCCAGCATTTT
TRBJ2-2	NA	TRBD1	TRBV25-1	CASRGTGGTGELFF	TGTGCCAGCAGAGGGACAGGGGGAACCGGGGAGCTGTTTTTT
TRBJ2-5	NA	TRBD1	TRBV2	CASVRDRQETQYF	TGTGCCAGTGTGAGGGACAGGCAAGAGACCCAGTACTTC
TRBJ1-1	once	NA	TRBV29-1	CSVDKAFF	TGCAGCGTCGACAAAGCTTTCTTT
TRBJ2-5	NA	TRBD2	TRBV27	CASSDLAGGTQYF	TGTGCCAGCAGTGATCTAGCGGGGGGGACCCAGTACTTC
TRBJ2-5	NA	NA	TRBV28	CASSLPQKRETQYF	TGTGCCAGCAGTTTGCCCCAAAAGAGGGAGACCCAGTACTTC
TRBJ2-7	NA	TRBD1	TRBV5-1	CASSLAGRTGNHEQYF	TGCGCCAGCAGCTTGGCAGGCCGGACAGGGAACCACGAGCAGTACTTC
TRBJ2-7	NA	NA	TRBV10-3	CAISESGFEQYF	TGTGCCATCAGTGAGTCCGGGTTCGAGCAGTACTTC
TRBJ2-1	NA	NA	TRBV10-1	CASNPPSPDRDSYNEQFF	TGCGCCAGCAACCCCCCATCTCCCGACCGGGACTCCTACAATGAGCAGTTCTTC
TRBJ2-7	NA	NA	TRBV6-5	CASSYGQGRAYEQYF	TGTGCCAGCAGTTACGGGCAGGGGAGGGCCTACGAGCAGTACTTC
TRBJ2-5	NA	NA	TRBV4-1	CASSLLGIGETQYF	TGCGCCAGCAGCCTCCTGGGGATAGGGGAGACCCAGTACTTC
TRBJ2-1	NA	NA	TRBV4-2	CASSQDRSVNEQFF	TGTGCCAGCAGCCAAGATCGGTCAGTAAATGAGCAGTTCTTC
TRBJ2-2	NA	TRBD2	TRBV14	CASSQRGLAGSGELFF	TGTGCCAGCAGCCAAAGGGGACTAGCGGGGTCCGGGGAGCTGTTTTTT
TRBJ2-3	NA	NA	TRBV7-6	CASSFQPASTDTQYF	TGTGCCAGCAGCTTCCAACCCGCTTCCACAGATACGCAGTATTTT
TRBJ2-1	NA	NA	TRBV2	CASNYRDTYNEQFF	TGTGCCAGCAATTACCGGGATACCTACAATGAGCAGTTCTTC
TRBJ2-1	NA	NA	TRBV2	CASSEGSYNEQFF	TGTGCCAGCAGTGAAGGCTCCTACAATGAGCAGTTCTTC
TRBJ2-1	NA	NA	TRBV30	CAWSVGSYNEQFF	TGTGCCTGGAGTGTAGGCTCCTACAATGAGCAGTTCTTC
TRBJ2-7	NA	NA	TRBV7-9	CASSLRVRERPSSYEQYF	TGTGCCAGCAGCTTGAGGGTCAGGGAACGTCCATCTTCCTACGAGCAGTACTTC
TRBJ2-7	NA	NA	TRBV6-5	CASSYSRWISSYEQYF	TGTGCCAGCAGTTACTCACGCTGGATTAGCTCCTACGAGCAGTACTTC
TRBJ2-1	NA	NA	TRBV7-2	CASSLGGGQFF	TGTGCCAGCAGCTTAGGTGGTGGGCAGTTCTTC
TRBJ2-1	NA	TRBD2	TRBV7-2	CASSWGWAGGSYNEQFF	TGTGCCAGCAGCTGGGGGTGGGCGGGAGGCTCCTACAATGAGCAGTTCTTC
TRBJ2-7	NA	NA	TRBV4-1	CASSQDRSEQYF	TGCGCCAGCAGCCAAGATCGGAGCGAGCAGTACTTC
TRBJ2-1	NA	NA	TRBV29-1	CSVGAPTNEQFF	TGCAGCGTTGGGGCCCCAACCAATGAGCAGTTCTTC
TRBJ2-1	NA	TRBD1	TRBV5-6	CASSAWGPGTGGSDEQFF	TGTGCCAGCAGCGCTTGGGGCCCCGGGACAGGCGGTTCGGATGAGCAGTTCTTC
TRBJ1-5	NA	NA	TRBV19	CASSIDPTGNQPQHF	TGTGCCAGTAGTATAGATCCAACAGGGAATCAGCCCCAGCATTTT
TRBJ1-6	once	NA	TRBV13	CASSQGVGGSPLHF	TGTGCCAGCTCCCAGGGCGTGGGTGGTTCACCCCTCCACTTT
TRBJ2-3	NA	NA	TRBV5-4	CASSLVDFRGFSTDTQYF	TGTGCCAGCAGCTTGGTGGACTTCCGCGGCTTTTCCACAGATACGCAGTATTTT